These 25 T cell receptor beta chains were sequenced from one sample in a study of high-grade serous ovarian cancer treatment subgroups. Tumor samples were taken before definitive surgery or chemotherapy. The repertoire was sequenced with immunoSEQ multiplex PCR; TCRdb's copy has only in-frame clones and lacks some. The data show approximately 5,000 clones, roughly 77% seen once. Sequenced sample: tumor tissue. These receptors all come from a human donor with high-grade serous ovarian cancer.

This chain uses TRBV5-1 with TRBJ1-6; 7 nucleotides agree with TRBD1. The CDR3 is made up of 15 amino acids. V shed 0 bases and J 5 bases; nucleotides not matched to a gene: 2. Germline CDR1 and CDR2: SGHRS and YFSETQ. The CDR3 DNA reads TGCGCCAGCAGCTTGGGAGGGGGCGATAATTCACCCCTCCACTTT. Its protein product is CASSLGGGDNSPLHF.

This clone was observed a handful of times. The gene calls are TRBV9 and TRBJ1-1; D gene ambiguous. Trimming left V 2 bases short and J 0 bases short, with 14 bases between. CDR1 SGDLS and CDR2 YYNGEE come from the germline V gene. The CDR3 runs to 16 residues. CDR3 in amino acids: CASSVPPGEMNTEAFF. The DNA for the CDR3 is TGTGCCAGCAGCGTTCCCCCAGGAGAGATGAACACTGAAGCTTTCTTT. Full variable domain (remainder filled in from reference TRBV9 and TRBJ1-1): DSGVTQTPKHLITATGQRVTLRCSPRSGDLSVYWYQQSLDQGLQFLIQYYNGEERAKGNILERFSAQQFPDLHSELNLSSLELGDSALYFCASSVPPGEMNTEAFFGQGTRLTVV.

The chain joins TRBV18 to TRBJ2-2; D possibly corresponds to TRBD2 (5 bases). V lost 2 bases, J lost 0 bases, and 10 bases lay in between. CDR3 size: 16 residues. The germline V gene has CDR1 KGHSH and CDR2 LQKENI. The CDR3 here is CASSPFDGTNTGELFF. CDR3 DNA sequence: TGTGCCAGCTCACCATTTGACGGGACGAACACCGGGGAGCTGTTTTTT.

The chain links TRBV11-3 to TRBJ1-3; D remains ambiguous. The V end lost 5 bases, the J end lost 0 bases, and 11 bases lay between the germline ends. The V gene's germline CDR1 is SGHNT and CDR2 YENEEA. This CDR3 contains 15 residues. The CDR3 loop reads CASSPDLSSGNTIYF. CDR3 nucleotides: TGTGCCAGCAGCCCGGACTTGAGCTCTGGAAACACCATATATTTT. Full variable domain (rest looked up from reference TRBV11-3 and TRBJ1-3): EAGVVQSPRYKIIEKKQPVAFWCNPISGHNTLYWYLQNLGQGPELLIRYENEEAVDDSQLPKDRFSAERLKGVDSTLKIQPAELGDSAVYLCASSPDLSSGNTIYFGEGSWLTVV.

The chain is built from TRBV4-2 and TRBJ1-5, with 7 bases matching TRBD1. Trimming at V came to 0 bases and at J to 3 bases, leaving 2 bases not matched to a gene. Germline assignment: CDR1 LGHNA and CDR2 YNFKEQ. The CDR3 totals 15 residues. CDR3 protein: CASSQDGTDNQPQHF. CDR3 in DNA: TGTGCCAGCAGCCAAGATGGGACAGACAATCAGCCCCAGCATTTT.

This clone was observed a few times. CDR3 sequence reads: CASSLGQGDQPQHF. The CDR3, as DNA: TGCGCCAGCAGCTTAGGACAGGGGGATCAGCCCCAGCATTTT. The chain employs TRBV5-1 and TRBJ1-5, with TRBD1 identical over 10 bases. Unmatched junction bases numbered 1, after V lost 2 bases and J lost 5 bases. The CDR3 is made up of 14 amino acids. CDR1 SGHRS and CDR2 YFSETQ come from the germline V gene.

This rearrangement joins TRBV4-3 to TRBJ2-1; 11 bases match TRBD2. Trimming cost V 6 bases and J 6 bases; bases outside gene matches: 10. This CDR3 has 16 amino acids. Germline V CDR1 and CDR2: LGHNA, YSLEER. This CDR3 reads CASSLLSGGGRNEQFF. DNA of the CDR3: TGCGCCAGCAGTCTCCTTAGCGGGGGGGGTCGCAATGAGCAGTTCTTC.

J is TRBJ2-2 and V is TRBV7-9, with a possible D match to TRBD2 (6 bases). Germline-derived CDR1 and CDR2 are SEHNR and FQNEAQ (reference sequence). CDR3 length: 16 residues. The germline V and J ends were trimmed by 5 bases and 6 bases, with 19 bases remaining between them. CDR3 bases: TGTGCCAGCAGCGCGACGCGAGCCGGGGGAGCCGGGGAGCTGTTTTTT. As protein: CASSATRAGGAGELFF.

The J gene is TRBJ2-1, the V gene TRBV10-3, with 9 bases lining up with TRBD1. The trim removed 10 bases at V and 6 bases at J, leaving 7 bases unmatched. The V gene's germline CDR1 is ENHRY and CDR2 SYGVKD. The CDR3 is 13 amino acids. The CDR3 sequence: CATPGQGVNEQFF. The DNA for the CDR3 is TGTGCCACTCCGGGACAGGGAGTCAATGAGCAGTTCTTC.

The V and J genes are TRBV15 and TRBJ1-4, with D uncertain. This CDR3 region has 14 residues. Trimming stripped 1 base from V and 8 bases from J, with 11 bases between. Germline lookup yields CDR1 LNHNV and CDR2 YYDKDF (reference sequence). CDR3 sequence: CATSRGVGEEKLFF. In DNA form, the CDR3 reads TGTGCCACCAGCAGAGGGGTCGGGGAGGAAAAACTGTTTTTT.

The chain employs TRBV28 and TRBJ2-5; 8 bases are shared with TRBD1. CDR3 size: 14 residues. Losses at the gene ends were 5 bases for V and 7 bases for J; bases not matched to a gene: 9. Germline lookup yields CDR1 MDHEN and CDR2 SYDVKM. For the CDR3, the DNA is TGTGCCAGCAGTCCCCCAGGACAGGGAGGGACCCAGTACTTC. As protein: CASSPPGQGGTQYF.

The chain is built from TRBV5-1 and TRBJ2-1; 13 nucleotides match TRBD2. This CDR3 spans 19 amino acids. V dropped 3 bases and J dropped 0; count of bases not matched to a gene: 9. From germline, CDR1 is SGHRS and CDR2 YFSETQ. The CDR3 DNA reads as TGCGCCAGCAGCTGGCCGGGACTAGCGGGGACCAGCTCCTACAATGAGCAGTTCTTC. Amino acids: CASSWPGLAGTSSYNEQFF.

The DNA for the CDR3 is TGCGCCAGCAGCCTCCACCTGGGACAGAACACTGAAGCTTTCTTT. Its protein product is CASSLHLGQNTEAFF. The gene calls are TRBV5-1 and TRBJ1-1; D possibly corresponds to TRBD1 (6 bases). Germline CDR1 is SGHRS and CDR2 is YFSETQ. The ends were cut back, 4 bases at V and 1 base at J, with 14 bases in the middle. The CDR3 sequence is 15 residues long.

V and J are TRBV27 and TRBJ1-1, with D perhaps TRBD1 (5 bases). Germline CDR1 and CDR2: MNHEY and SMNVEV (reference sequence). There are 13 residues in the CDR3. The ends were cut back, 6 bases at V and 7 bases at J, with 15 bases in the middle. CDR3 amino acids: CASRLNAGSEAFF. For the CDR3, the DNA is TGTGCCAGCAGATTAAACGCAGGGAGTGAAGCTTTCTTT.

The chain carries TRBV2 and TRBJ2-3; perhaps TRBD1 as D (6 bases). The CDR3 length is 14 residues. Germline assignment: CDR1 SNHLY and CDR2 FYNNEI. V was clipped by 4 bases and J by 2 bases, with 10 bases between them. For the CDR3, the DNA is TGTGCCAGCAGTGCGGGACATCTCACAGATACGCAGTATTTT. Amino acids: CASSAGHLTDTQYF.

As DNA, the CDR3 is TGTGCCAGTAGTCCAATAGGCCCCGGGACAGGGGCGCATGGCTACACCTTC. This codes for CASSPIGPGTGAHGYTF. V gene TRBV19 combines with J gene TRBJ1-2; TRBD1 agrees at 10 bases. CDR3 length equals 17 residues. The germline CDR1 and CDR2 sequences are LNHDA and SQIVND (reference sequence). V trimming: 5 bases; J trimming: 6 bases; junction bases outside the gene matches: 15.

This chain links TRBV27 with TRBJ1-1; a possible D gene is TRBD1 (6 bases). Per the germline V gene, CDR1 is MNHEY and CDR2 is SMNVEV (reference sequence). The CDR3 is 14 residues long. V lost 2 bases to trimming and J lost 2 bases, with 9 bases between them. The CDR3 bases are TGTGCCAGCAGTTTACAGGGGATAAACACTGAAGCTTTCTTT. Protein product: CASSLQGINTEAFF.

This rearrangement joins TRBV5-1 to TRBJ2-7; D unclear. The CDR3 loop spans 18 amino acids. CDR1 and CDR2 (germline): SGHRS, YFSETQ. The CDR3 DNA reads TGCGCCAGCAGCTGGCCTATTTTGCCCACATCCGATATTACGATAACGACGGTC. It encodes CASSWPILPTSDITITTV.

V and J are TRBV6-4 and TRBJ2-3, with TRBD2 identical over 13 bases. Germline-derived CDR1 and CDR2 are MRHNA and SNTAGT. The CDR3 has 15 residues. The V gene end was trimmed by 2 bases and the J gene end by 4 bases; junction bases not matched to a gene: 0. Here the CDR3 DNA reads TGTGCCAGCAGTGACACTAGCGGGGGGGCAGATACGCAGTATTTT. Amino acid sequence: CASSDTSGGADTQYF.

The gene calls are TRBV7-7 and TRBJ2-1, with TRBD1 as a possible D gene (6 bases). Looked up from germline, CDR1 is SSHAT and CDR2 is FNYEAQ (reference sequence). Trimming left V 3 bases short and J 10 bases short, with 13 bases between. The CDR3 runs 13 residues. In DNA form, the CDR3 reads TGTGCCAGCAGCTTCACCGGGACATCCGAGCAGTTCTTC. Amino acid sequence: CASSFTGTSEQFF.

The chain recombines TRBV4-3 with TRBJ2-7; TRBD1 matches 8 bases. Germline-derived CDR1 and CDR2 are LGHNA and YSLEER. Germline trimming cut 3 bases from V and 0 bases from J; bases unmatched to any gene: 10. CDR3 length: 17 amino acids. CDR3 loop: CASSHATQGAGSYEQYF. The CDR3 DNA is TGCGCCAGCAGCCACGCTACTCAGGGGGCAGGCTCCTACGAGCAGTACTTC.

This chain uses TRBV19 with TRBJ1-2; tentative D call: TRBD1 (6 bases). The CDR3 spans 16 residues. Trimming took 2 bases from V and 4 from J, leaving 17 bases between them. Germline values: CDR1 LNHDA, CDR2 SQIVND (reference sequence). In DNA, the CDR3 is TGTGCCAGTAGTATATGGGGGGTTCGAGGGGGCTATGGCTACACCTTC. Translation gives CASSIWGVRGGYGYTF.

This chain uses TRBV2 with TRBJ2-2; D tentatively reads TRBD1 or TRBD2 (5 bases each). Between the trimmed V and J ends, which lost 6 bases and 6 bases, there was a span of 11 bases. Germline V CDR1 and CDR2: SNHLY, FYNNEI. This CDR3 is 13 amino acids long. CDR3 sequence reads: CASSTGAAGELFF. CDR3 DNA: TGTGCCAGCAGCACCGGGGCGGCCGGGGAGCTGTTTTTT. The whole variable domain, remainder taken from reference TRBV2 and TRBJ2-2, is EPEVTQTPSHQVTQMGQEVILRCVPISNHLYFYWYRQILGQKVEFLVSFYNNEISEKSEIFDDQFSVERPDGSNFTLKIRSTKLEDSAMYFCASSTGAAGELFFGEGSRLTVL.

The chain combines TRBV16 with TRBJ1-4; D unclear. Trimming took off 0 bases at V and 2 bases at J, with 7 bases between the two ends. The CDR3 is 15 amino acids. Germline CDR1 is KGHSY and CDR2 is FQNENV. For the CDR3, the DNA is TGTGCCAGCAGCCAATCGCAAGGGACTAATGAAAAACTGTTTTTT. Translation: CASSQSQGTNEKLFF.

The chain couples TRBV5-1 to TRBJ2-1; no definite D call. The germline gives CDR1 SGHRS, CDR2 YFSETQ. V gave up 0 bases and J gave up 5 bases, with 12 bases separating them. There are 15 residues in the CDR3. CDR3 amino acids: CASSLDGQVHNEQFF. In nucleotides, the CDR3 is TGCGCCAGCAGCTTGGACGGGCAGGTCCACAATGAGCAGTTCTTC.